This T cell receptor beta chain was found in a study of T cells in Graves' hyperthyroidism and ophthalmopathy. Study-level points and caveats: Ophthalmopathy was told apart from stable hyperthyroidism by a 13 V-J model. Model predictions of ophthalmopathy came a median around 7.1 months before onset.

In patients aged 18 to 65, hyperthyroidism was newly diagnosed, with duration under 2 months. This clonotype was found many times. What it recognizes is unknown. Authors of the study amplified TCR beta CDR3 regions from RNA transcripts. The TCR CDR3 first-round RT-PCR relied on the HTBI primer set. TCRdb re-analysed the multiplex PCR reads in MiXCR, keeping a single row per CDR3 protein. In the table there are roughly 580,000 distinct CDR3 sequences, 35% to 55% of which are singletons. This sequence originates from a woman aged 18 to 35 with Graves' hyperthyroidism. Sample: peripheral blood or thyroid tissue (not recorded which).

The CDR3 here is CSASLRPQTETQYF. The CDR3 DNA sequence: TGCAGTGCTAGCCTTCGACCGCAGACGGAGACCCAGTACTTC. This chain joins TRBV20-1 and TRBJ2-5; D unresolved. There are 14 residues in the CDR3. Deletions cut 3 bases from V and 5 bases from J, with 16 bases between. The germline V gene has CDR1 DFQATT and CDR2 SNEGSKA (reference sequence).